The following is a T cell receptor (beta chain) sequence with its context. Repertoires were generated with immunoSEQ multiplex PCR, while TCRdb's copy carries only in-frame clones and drops some. Among 100,000 to 150,000 clones listed, under 90% were seen once. This sample was taken from a study of cytomegalovirus exposure and HLA in healthy donors. The V gene lost 6 bases and the J gene lost 3 bases, with 18 bases spanning the gap. Germline V gene data show CDR1 as MDHEN and CDR2 as SYDVKM. CDR3 size: 16 residues. The sample taken for sequencing was PBMCs. The receptor comes from a woman aged 18-29 years in good health and CMV-seronegative. V is TRBV28 and J is TRBJ1-5, with a tentative D call TRBD1 (6 bases). The CDR3 loop is CASRVGGVDNNQPQHF. Written as DNA, the CDR3 is TGTGCCAGCAGGGTAGGGGGGGTCGACAACAATCAGCCCCAGCATTTT.